The text below deals with one T cell receptor beta chain. This entry is derived from a study of blood T cells in healthy people across ages. Overall study: Capture by template switching was about one barcoded beta molecule per two T cells.

A second PCR of roughly 7 to 11 cycles used a sample-barcoded 5' primer and a J-beta primer mix. A template-switch adaptor containing 12 random nucleotides labeled each cDNA molecule. TCRdb analysed the 5' RACE reads with MiXCR anew, one entry per CDR3 protein. This table has about 640,000 distinct CDR3 sequences, roughly 58% appearing once. Germline V gene data show CDR1 as ENHRY and CDR2 as SYGVKD. The CDR3 totals 14 residues. V was trimmed by 10 bases and J by 7 bases, leaving 21 bases between them. This chain joins TRBV10-3 and TRBJ2-3; TRBD1 is a possible D gene (6 bases). Input material: blood. The source of this sequence is a man aged 55 to 70 in good health. In DNA, the CDR3 is TGTGCCACCAAAATAAGCACAGGGAGCAATACGCAGTATTTT. The encoded protein is CATKISTGSNTQYF.